One sample yielded the 5 T cell receptor beta chains listed below, sequenced in a study of blood T cells in healthy people across ages. The use of a sample-barcoded 5' primer and a J-beta primer mix characterized a second PCR of roughly 6 to 12 cycles. TCRdb itself ran the 5' RACE reads through MiXCR, one entry per CDR3 protein. The table has about 1,400,000 distinct CDR3 sequences, roughly 60% seen once. The sequenced material came from blood. Receptors were obtained from a man aged 18 to 29 in good health.

CDR3 in amino acids: CASSFRTSYYNEQFF. The DNA of the CDR3 is TGTGCCAGCAGTTTTAGGACGAGCTACTACAATGAGCAGTTCTTC. The V gene is TRBV12-3 or TRBV12-4, the J gene TRBJ2-1, with no clear D. Between the trimmed V and J ends, which lost 3 bases and 3 bases, there was a span of 12 bases. The CDR3 length is 15 residues.

The V call is TRBV5-1, the J call TRBJ2-3; no clear D. The CDR3 runs to 17 residues. CDR1 SGHRS and CDR2 YFSETQ come from the germline V gene. The V and J ends lost 1 base and 2 bases respectively, with 17 bases between them. CDR3 sequence reads: CASSLFSSTQATDTQYF. CDR3 sequence (DNA): TGCGCCAGCAGCTTGTTTTCCAGCACTCAAGCCACAGATACGCAGTATTTT.

This clonotype was seen once. The chain links TRBV12-3 or TRBV12-4 to TRBJ2-7, with D possibly TRBD2 on 6 matching bases. V lost 3 bases and J 0 bases, leaving 12 bases between the germline ends. CDR3 length equals 15 residues. CDR3 coding DNA: TGTGCCAGCAGTTTCTTGGGGGGAAGCTCCTACGAGCAGTACTTC. Protein product: CASSFLGGSSYEQYF.

This clonotype has a handful of counts. The rearrangement links TRBV12-3 or TRBV12-4 to TRBJ2-1; maybe TRBD1 (7 bases). This CDR3 has 15 residues. Trimming cost V 0 bases and J 8 bases, with 14 bases left between them. CDR3 residues: CASSLALRGEYEQFF. CDR3 coding DNA: TGTGCCAGCAGTTTAGCGCTCAGGGGGGAGTATGAGCAGTTCTTC.

The rearrangement joins TRBV14 to TRBJ1-2; D remains unclear. V lost 3 bases, J lost 8 bases, and 7 bases lay in between. Germline CDR1 is SGHDN and CDR2 is FVKESK. This CDR3 region has 11 residues. The CDR3 DNA reads as TGTGCCAGCAGCCAGGGAAAAGGCTACACCTTC. Translated, it gives CASSQGKGYTF.